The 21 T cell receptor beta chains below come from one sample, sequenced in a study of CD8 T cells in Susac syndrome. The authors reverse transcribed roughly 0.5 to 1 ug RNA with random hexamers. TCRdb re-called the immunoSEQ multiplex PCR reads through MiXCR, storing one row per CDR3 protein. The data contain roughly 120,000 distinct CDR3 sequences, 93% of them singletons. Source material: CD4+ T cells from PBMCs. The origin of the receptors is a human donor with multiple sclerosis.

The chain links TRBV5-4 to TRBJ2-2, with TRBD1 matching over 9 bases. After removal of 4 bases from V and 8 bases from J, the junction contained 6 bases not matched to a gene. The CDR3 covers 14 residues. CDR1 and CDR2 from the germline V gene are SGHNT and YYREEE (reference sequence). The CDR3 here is CASSPDRGIGELFF. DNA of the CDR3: TGTGCCAGCAGCCCCGACAGGGGGATTGGGGAGCTGTTTTTT.

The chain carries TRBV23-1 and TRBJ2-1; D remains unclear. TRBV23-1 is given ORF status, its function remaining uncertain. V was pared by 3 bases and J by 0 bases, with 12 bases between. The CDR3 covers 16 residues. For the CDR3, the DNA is TGCGCCAGCAGTCACTGGTATAGAAGCTCCTACAATGAGCAGTTCTTC. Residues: CASSHWYRSSYNEQFF.

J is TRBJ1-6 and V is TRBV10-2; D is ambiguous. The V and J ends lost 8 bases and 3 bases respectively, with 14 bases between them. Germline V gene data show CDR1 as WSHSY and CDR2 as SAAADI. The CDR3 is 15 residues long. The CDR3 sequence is CASLTVGVYNSPLHF. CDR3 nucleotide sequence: TGCGCCAGCCTTACCGTCGGGGTCTATAATTCACCCCTCCACTTT.

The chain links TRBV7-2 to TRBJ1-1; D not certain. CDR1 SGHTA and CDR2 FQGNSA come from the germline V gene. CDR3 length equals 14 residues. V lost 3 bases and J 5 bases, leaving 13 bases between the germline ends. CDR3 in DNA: TGTGCCAGCAGCTTTAGGGCTGGCGATACTGAAGCTTTCTTT. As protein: CASSFRAGDTEAFF.

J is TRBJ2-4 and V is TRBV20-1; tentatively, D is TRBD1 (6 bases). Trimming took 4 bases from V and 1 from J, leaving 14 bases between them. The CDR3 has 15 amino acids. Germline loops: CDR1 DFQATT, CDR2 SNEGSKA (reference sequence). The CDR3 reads CSATFWTAAKNIQYF. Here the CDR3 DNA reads TGCAGTGCTACTTTTTGGACAGCCGCCAAAAACATTCAGTACTTC.

This CDR3 is CASRRAGGTGANVLTF. CDR3 DNA: TGTGCCAGCAGAAGAGCGGGGGGAACTGGGGCCAACGTCCTGACTTTC. The chain carries TRBV27 and TRBJ2-6; 9 bases fit TRBD2. V lost 6 bases, J lost 2 bases, and 5 bases stayed unmatched. Germline V lookup: CDR1 MNHEY, CDR2 SMNVEV (reference sequence). The CDR3 sequence is 16 residues long.

In nucleotides, the CDR3 is TGCAGTGCTAGAGATCAGAGGGGAAACACCATATATTTT. This codes for CSARDQRGNTIYF. The chain is built from TRBV20-1 and TRBJ1-3, with unresolved D. CDR3 size: 13 residues. V was clipped by 0 bases and J by 4 bases, with 7 bases between them. In germline, CDR1 is DFQATT, CDR2 SNEGSKA (reference sequence).

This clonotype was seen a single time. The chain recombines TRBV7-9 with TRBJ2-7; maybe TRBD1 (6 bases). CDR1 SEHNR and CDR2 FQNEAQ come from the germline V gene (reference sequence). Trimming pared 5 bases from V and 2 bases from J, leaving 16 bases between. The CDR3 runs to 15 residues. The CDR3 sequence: CASSHLRGQTYEQYF. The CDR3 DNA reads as TGTGCCAGCAGCCATTTAAGGGGACAAACCTACGAGCAGTACTTC.

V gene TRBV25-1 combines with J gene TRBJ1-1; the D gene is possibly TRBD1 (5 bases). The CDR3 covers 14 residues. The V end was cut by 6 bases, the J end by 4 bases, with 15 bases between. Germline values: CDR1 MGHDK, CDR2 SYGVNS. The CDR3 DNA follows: TGTGCCAGCAGGCATGTGGGGGATTTCACTGAAGCTTTCTTT. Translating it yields CASRHVGDFTEAFF.

The chain's CDR3 is CASRTGTHYGYTF. The CDR3 DNA is TGTGCCAGTAGGACAGGGACGCACTATGGCTACACCTTC. This chain links TRBV19 with TRBJ1-2; 7 nucleotides align to TRBD1. This CDR3 has 13 residues. V lost 6 bases to trimming and J lost 3 bases; unmatched junction nucleotides: 4. Looked up from germline, CDR1 is LNHDA and CDR2 is SQIVND (reference sequence). The full variable domain, rest sourced from reference TRBV19 and TRBJ1-2, is DGGITQSPKYLFRKEGQNVTLSCEQNLNHDAMYWYRQDPGQGLRLIYYSQIVNDFQKGDIAEGYSVSREKKESFPLTVTSAQKNPTAFYLCASRTGTHYGYTFGSGTRLTVV.

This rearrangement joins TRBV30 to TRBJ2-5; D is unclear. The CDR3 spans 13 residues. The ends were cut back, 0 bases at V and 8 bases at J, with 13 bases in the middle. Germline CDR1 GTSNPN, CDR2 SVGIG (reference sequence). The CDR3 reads CAWSVGSSATQYF. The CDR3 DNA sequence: TGTGCCTGGAGTGTGGGCAGCAGTGCCACCCAGTACTTC. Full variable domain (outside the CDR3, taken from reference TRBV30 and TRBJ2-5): SQTIHQWPATLVQPVGSPLSLECTVEGTSNPNLYWYRQAAGRGLQLLFYSVGIGQISSEVPQNLSASRPQDRQFILSSKKLLLSDSGFYLCAWSVGSSATQYFGPGTRLLVL.

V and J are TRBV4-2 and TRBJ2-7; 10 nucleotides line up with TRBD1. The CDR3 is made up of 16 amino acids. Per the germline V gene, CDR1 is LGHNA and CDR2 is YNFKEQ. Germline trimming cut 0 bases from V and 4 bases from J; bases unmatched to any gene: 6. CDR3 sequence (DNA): TGTGCCAGCAGCCAAGATCTGGGACAGGGGAGGTACGAGCAGTACTTC. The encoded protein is CASSQDLGQGRYEQYF.

CDR3 region: CSACRDRAYEQFF. In nucleotides, the CDR3 is TGCAGTGCATGCCGGGACAGGGCCTATGAGCAGTTCTTC. The V call is TRBV20-1, the J call TRBJ2-1, with 9 bases fitting TRBD1. V lost 6 bases, J lost 8 bases, and 8 bases stayed unmatched. The germline V gene has CDR1 DFQATT and CDR2 SNEGSKA (reference sequence). The CDR3 loop spans 13 amino acids.

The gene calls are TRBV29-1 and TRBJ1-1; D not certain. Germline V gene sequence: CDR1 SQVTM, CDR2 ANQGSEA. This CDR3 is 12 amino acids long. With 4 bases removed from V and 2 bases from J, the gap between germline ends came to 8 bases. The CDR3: CSVALGNTEAFF. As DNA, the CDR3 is TGCAGCGTTGCCCTGGGAAACACTGAAGCTTTCTTT.

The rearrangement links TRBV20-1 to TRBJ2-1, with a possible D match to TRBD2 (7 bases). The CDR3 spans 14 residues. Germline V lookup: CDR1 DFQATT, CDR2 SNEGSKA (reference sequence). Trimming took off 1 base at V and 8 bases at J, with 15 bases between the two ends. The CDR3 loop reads CSARGGGHDDEQFF. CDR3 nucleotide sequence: TGCAGTGCTAGAGGGGGGGGACACGACGATGAGCAGTTCTTC.

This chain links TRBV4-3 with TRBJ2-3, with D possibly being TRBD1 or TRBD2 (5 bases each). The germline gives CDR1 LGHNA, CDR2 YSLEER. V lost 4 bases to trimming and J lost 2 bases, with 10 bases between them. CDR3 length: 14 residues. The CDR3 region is CASSLGRLTDTQYF. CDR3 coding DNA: TGCGCCAGCAGCCTGGGACGGCTCACAGATACGCAGTATTTT.

The CDR3 region is CSVDRSSYNEQFF. DNA for the CDR3: TGCAGCGTAGACAGGAGCTCCTACAATGAGCAGTTCTTC. The gene calls are TRBV29-1 and TRBJ2-1; D possibly corresponds to TRBD1 (6 bases). Per the germline V gene, CDR1 is SQVTM and CDR2 is ANQGSEA. V gave up 6 bases and J gave up 0 bases, with 9 bases separating them. The CDR3 totals 13 residues.

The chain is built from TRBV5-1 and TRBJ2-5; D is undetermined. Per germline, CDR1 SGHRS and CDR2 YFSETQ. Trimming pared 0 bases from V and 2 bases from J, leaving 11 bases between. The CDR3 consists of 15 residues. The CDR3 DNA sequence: TGCGCCAGCAGCTTGGTGGCAGGCCATCAAGAGACCCAGTACTTC. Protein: CASSLVAGHQETQYF.

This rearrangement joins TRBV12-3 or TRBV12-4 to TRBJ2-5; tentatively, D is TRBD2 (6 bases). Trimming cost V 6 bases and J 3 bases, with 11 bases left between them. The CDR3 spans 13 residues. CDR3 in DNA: TGTGCCAGCAGGAGACGGGAGAAAGAGACCCAGTACTTC. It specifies CASRRREKETQYF.

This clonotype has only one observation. The CDR3: CSASDPLLGNTIYF. The CDR3 DNA sequence: TGCAGTGCTAGTGACCCGCTCTTGGGAAACACCATATATTTT. The chain combines TRBV20-1 with TRBJ1-3; no clear D. V was shortened by 3 bases and J by 4 bases, with 13 bases between the two germline ends. The CDR3 runs 14 residues. Germline CDR1 reads DFQATT; CDR2 reads SNEGSKA (reference sequence).

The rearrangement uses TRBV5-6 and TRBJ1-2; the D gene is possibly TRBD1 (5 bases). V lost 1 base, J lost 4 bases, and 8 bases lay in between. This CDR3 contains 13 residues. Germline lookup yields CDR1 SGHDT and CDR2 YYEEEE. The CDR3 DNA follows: TGTGCCAGCAGCTTGTACGGGGGCTATGGCTACACCTTC. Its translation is CASSLYGGYGYTF.